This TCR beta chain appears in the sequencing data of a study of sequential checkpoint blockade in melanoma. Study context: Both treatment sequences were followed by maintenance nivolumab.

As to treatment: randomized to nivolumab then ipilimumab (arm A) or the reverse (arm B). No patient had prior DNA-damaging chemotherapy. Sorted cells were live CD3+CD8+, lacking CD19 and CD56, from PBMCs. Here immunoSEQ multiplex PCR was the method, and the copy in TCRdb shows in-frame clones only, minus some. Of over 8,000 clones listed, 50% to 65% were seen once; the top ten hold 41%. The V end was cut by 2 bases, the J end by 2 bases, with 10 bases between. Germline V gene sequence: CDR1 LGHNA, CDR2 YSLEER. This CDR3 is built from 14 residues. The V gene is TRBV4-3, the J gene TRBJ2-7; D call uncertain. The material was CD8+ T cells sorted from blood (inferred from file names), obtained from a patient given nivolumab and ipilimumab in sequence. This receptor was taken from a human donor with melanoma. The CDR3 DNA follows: TGCGCCAGCAGCCAATTTGCGGATACCTACGAGCAGTACTTC. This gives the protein CASSQFADTYEQYF.